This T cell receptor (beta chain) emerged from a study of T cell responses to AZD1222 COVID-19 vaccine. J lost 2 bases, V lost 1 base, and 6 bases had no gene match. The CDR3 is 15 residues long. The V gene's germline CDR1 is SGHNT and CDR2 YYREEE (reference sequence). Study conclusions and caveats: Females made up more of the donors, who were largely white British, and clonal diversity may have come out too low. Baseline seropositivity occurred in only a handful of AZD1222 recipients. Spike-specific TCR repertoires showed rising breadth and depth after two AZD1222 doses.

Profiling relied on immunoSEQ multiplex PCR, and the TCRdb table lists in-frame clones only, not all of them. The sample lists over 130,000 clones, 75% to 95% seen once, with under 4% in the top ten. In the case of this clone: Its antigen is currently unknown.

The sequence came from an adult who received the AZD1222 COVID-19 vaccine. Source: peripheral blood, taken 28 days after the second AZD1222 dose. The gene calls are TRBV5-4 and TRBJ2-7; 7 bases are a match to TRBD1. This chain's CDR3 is CASSLRGTGAYEQYF. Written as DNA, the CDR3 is TGTGCCAGCAGCTTGCGTGGAACAGGGGCCTACGAGCAGTACTTC.